This is a list of T cell receptor beta chains from one sample in a study of cytomegalovirus exposure and HLA in healthy donors. TCRdb's table, derived via immunoSEQ multiplex PCR, lists solely in-frame clones and lacks some. Of tens of thousands of clones in the sample, about three quarters were seen once. The sample comprised PBMCs. The receptors shown here come from a woman in her fifties or sixties in good health and CMV-seronegative. The CDR3 runs from the conserved cysteine through the conserved F or W. A D gene is named only where the DNA matches it firmly. Clone size appears in some rows only: once, few, many, or a class for an expanded clone.

D gene: TRBD2; V gene: TRBV10-3; clone size: few; J gene: TRBJ2-3; CDR3 DNA: TGTGCCATCAGTGAGAAAACTAGCGGGGGTTCGGATACGCAGTATTTT; CDR3 protein: CAISEKTSGGSDTQYF
D gene: TRBD1; V gene: TRBV6-5; clone size: -; J gene: TRBJ1-2; CDR3 DNA: TGTGCCAGCAGTCCAGGGGGCTACTATGGCTACACCTTC; CDR3 protein: CASSPGGYYGYTF
D gene: -; V gene: TRBV5-1; clone size: -; J gene: TRBJ1-1; CDR3 DNA: TGCGCCAGCAGGGGGTCTGGGAGGTCTGAAGCTTTCTTT; CDR3 protein: CASRGSGRSEAFF
D gene: -; V gene: TRBV7-3; clone size: once; J gene: TRBJ1-1; CDR3 DNA: TGTGCCAGCGGAACGGGGAACACTGAAGCTTTCTTT; CDR3 protein: CASGTGNTEAFF
D gene: -; V gene: TRBV28; clone size: -; J gene: TRBJ1-4; CDR3 DNA: TGTGCCAGTAGCAAAAGGTCAACTAATGAAAAACTGTTTTTT; CDR3 protein: CASSKRSTNEKLFF
D gene: TRBD1; V gene: TRBV19; clone size: -; J gene: TRBJ1-5; CDR3 DNA: TGTGCCAGTAGCCCTCCGGGACAGCGGAATCAGCCCCAGCATTTT; CDR3 protein: CASSPPGQRNQPQHF
D gene: -; V gene: TRBV7-2; clone size: -; J gene: TRBJ2-5; CDR3 DNA: TGTGCCAGCAGCCTTACTAGCTTCCAAGAGACCCAGTACTTC; CDR3 protein: CASSLTSFQETQYF
D gene: TRBD1; V gene: TRBV28; clone size: -; J gene: TRBJ1-1; CDR3 DNA: TGTGCCACCCGACAGGGGGCGAACACTGAAGCTTTCTTT; CDR3 protein: CATRQGANTEAFF
D gene: TRBD2; V gene: TRBV4-3; clone size: -; J gene: TRBJ2-3; CDR3 DNA: TGCGCCAGCAGCCACGACGGACGGGGGGAAGGAGATACGCAGTATTTT; CDR3 protein: CASSHDGRGEGDTQYF
D gene: -; V gene: TRBV7-9; clone size: -; J gene: TRBJ1-4; CDR3 DNA: TGTGCCAGCAGCTCCGAGGGTTACACGAATGAAAAACTGTTTTTT; CDR3 protein: CASSSEGYTNEKLFF
D gene: TRBD1; V gene: TRBV7-3; clone size: -; J gene: TRBJ2-4; CDR3 DNA: TGTGCCAGCAGCCCGAGACAGGGAATACAGTACTTC; CDR3 protein: CASSPRQGIQYF
D gene: -; V gene: TRBV4-3; clone size: -; J gene: TRBJ2-7; CDR3 DNA: TGCGCCAGCAGCCAAGATCTAGGCAGGGGTTACGAGCAGTACTTC; CDR3 protein: CASSQDLGRGYEQYF
D gene: -; V gene: TRBV6-5; clone size: few; J gene: TRBJ2-1; CDR3 DNA: TGTGCCAGCAGGAGGACTTTGGGGAATGAGCAGTTCTTC; CDR3 protein: CASRRTLGNEQFF
D gene: TRBD1; V gene: TRBV27; clone size: few; J gene: TRBJ1-1; CDR3 DNA: TGTGCCAGCAGTTCTGGGGGGACAGGGCGCTTTGAAGCTTTCTTT; CDR3 protein: CASSSGGTGRFEAFF
D gene: -; V gene: TRBV27; clone size: -; J gene: TRBJ1-1; CDR3 DNA: TGTGCCAGCAGCCGCGAATGGAGCACTGAAGCTTTCTTT; CDR3 protein: CASSREWSTEAFF
D gene: -; V gene: TRBV28; clone size: few; J gene: TRBJ2-6; CDR3 DNA: TGTGCCAGCAGTTTTGGCCGTACCCACGCCGTCTCTGGGGCCAACGTCCTGACTTTC; CDR3 protein: CASSFGRTHAVSGANVLTF
D gene: -; V gene: TRBV1; clone size: -; J gene: TRBJ2-1; CDR3 DNA: TGCACCAGCAGCCAAGGGCGGGGGACCCGCGGTGAGCAGTTCTTC; CDR3 protein: CTSSQGRGTRGEQFF
D gene: TRBD1; V gene: TRBV7-9; clone size: -; J gene: TRBJ1-2; CDR3 DNA: TGTGCCAGCAGCCGACAGGGCTCGAAAGGCTACACCTTC; CDR3 protein: CASSRQGSKGYTF
D gene: TRBD2; V gene: TRBV27; clone size: -; J gene: TRBJ2-2; CDR3 DNA: TGTGCCAGCAGTTTACCTAGCGGCACCGGGGAGCTGTTTTTT; CDR3 protein: CASSLPSGTGELFF
D gene: TRBD2; V gene: TRBV10-3; clone size: -; J gene: TRBJ2-1; CDR3 DNA: TGTGCCATCACCTCCCCGGGACTAGCGGTACACAATGAGCAGTTCTTC; CDR3 protein: CAITSPGLAVHNEQFF
D gene: -; V gene: TRBV13; clone size: -; J gene: TRBJ2-2; CDR3 DNA: TGTGCCAGCAGCTGGAGGTATCACTCGAACACCGGGGAGCTGTTTTTT; CDR3 protein: CASSWRYHSNTGELFF
D gene: TRBD1; V gene: TRBV28; clone size: -; J gene: TRBJ2-7; CDR3 DNA: TGTGCCAGCAGACCCGCGACAGGGAGAAGCTACGAGCAGTACTTC; CDR3 protein: CASRPATGRSYEQYF
D gene: -; V gene: TRBV7-3; clone size: -; J gene: TRBJ2-2; CDR3 DNA: -; CDR3 protein: CASSPSIDRLRAGELFF
D gene: TRBD1; V gene: TRBV4-1; clone size: -; J gene: TRBJ1-3; CDR3 DNA: TGCGCCAGCAGCCAAGAACAGGGGAGTACTGGAAACACCATATATTTT; CDR3 protein: CASSQEQGSTGNTIYF
D gene: -; V gene: TRBV5-5; clone size: -; J gene: TRBJ1-5; CDR3 DNA: TGTGCCAGCAGCTCGACTTTTGGGACACATAGCAATCAGCCCCAGCATTTT; CDR3 protein: CASSSTFGTHSNQPQHF
D gene: -; V gene: TRBV28; clone size: -; J gene: TRBJ2-7; CDR3 DNA: TGTGCCACCCTGACATCTACCTACGAGCAGTACTTC; CDR3 protein: CATLTSTYEQYF
D gene: TRBD2; V gene: TRBV28; clone size: -; J gene: TRBJ2-7; CDR3 DNA: TGTGCCAGCTCCTCGGGGGGTAGCTCCTACGAGCAGTACTTC; CDR3 protein: CASSSGGSSYEQYF
D gene: -; V gene: TRBV9; clone size: -; J gene: TRBJ2-2; CDR3 DNA: TGTGCCAGCAGCCTCAGGTCGAACACCGGGGAGCTGTTTTTT; CDR3 protein: CASSLRSNTGELFF
D gene: -; V gene: TRBV30; clone size: -; J gene: TRBJ1-3; CDR3 DNA: TGTGCCTGGCGGAGGCCCAACTCTGGAAACACCATATATTTT; CDR3 protein: CAWRRPNSGNTIYF
D gene: TRBD2; V gene: TRBV28; clone size: -; J gene: TRBJ2-2; CDR3 DNA: TGTGCCAGCCAAGCGGGGGGGCCGGGCACCGGGGAGCTGTTTTTT; CDR3 protein: CASQAGGPGTGELFF
D gene: -; V gene: TRBV7-6; clone size: -; J gene: TRBJ2-7; CDR3 DNA: TGTGCCAGCAGCTCCGGGGAAGGTGCTTACGAGCAGTACTTC; CDR3 protein: CASSSGEGAYEQYF
D gene: TRBD1; V gene: TRBV19; clone size: -; J gene: TRBJ1-1; CDR3 DNA: TGTGCCAGTAGGGGGACAGAAAACACTGAAGCTTTCTTT; CDR3 protein: CASRGTENTEAFF
D gene: -; V gene: TRBV5-6; clone size: once; J gene: TRBJ2-7; CDR3 DNA: TGTGCCAGCAGCCTTTCGGGACATTCCTACGAGCAGTACTTC; CDR3 protein: CASSLSGHSYEQYF
D gene: -; V gene: TRBV20-1; clone size: -; J gene: TRBJ2-5; CDR3 DNA: TGCAGTGCTCCCCTTCGGGGGACCCAGTACTTC; CDR3 protein: CSAPLRGTQYF
D gene: -; V gene: TRBV2; clone size: -; J gene: TRBJ1-2; CDR3 DNA: TGTGCCAGCAGTGAGCGAAGTGGCTACACCTTC; CDR3 protein: CASSERSGYTF
D gene: -; V gene: TRBV18; clone size: -; J gene: TRBJ2-5; CDR3 DNA: TGTGCCAGCTCACCCACGGCGGCAGGGAAGGAGACCCAGTACTTC; CDR3 protein: CASSPTAAGKETQYF
D gene: -; V gene: TRBV25-1; clone size: -; J gene: TRBJ2-1; CDR3 DNA: TGTGCCAGCAGTGACCCGAGCGGGTCCTCCTACAATGAGCAGTTCTTC; CDR3 protein: CASSDPSGSSYNEQFF
D gene: -; V gene: TRBV30; clone size: -; J gene: TRBJ2-7; CDR3 DNA: TGTGCCTGGAGTGTACGGGCGGGTGGCGGCGAGCAGTACTTC; CDR3 protein: CAWSVRAGGGEQYF
D gene: -; V gene: TRBV6-5; clone size: -; J gene: TRBJ2-3; CDR3 DNA: TGTGCCAGCAGTTACTCGAAATATGGGCCAGATACGCAGTATTTT; CDR3 protein: CASSYSKYGPDTQYF
D gene: -; V gene: TRBV6-6; clone size: -; J gene: TRBJ1-4; CDR3 DNA: TGTGCCAGCAACCCCGGACAGAAAAATGAAAAACTGTTTTTT; CDR3 protein: CASNPGQKNEKLFF
D gene: TRBD1; V gene: TRBV30; clone size: -; J gene: TRBJ1-2; CDR3 DNA: TGTGCCTGGAGGAGACAGGGGGGATATGGCTACACCTTC; CDR3 protein: CAWRRQGGYGYTF
D gene: -; V gene: TRBV7-9; clone size: -; J gene: TRBJ2-1; CDR3 DNA: TGTGCCAGCAGCCCAGGGGATGAGCAGTTCTTC; CDR3 protein: CASSPGDEQFF
D gene: -; V gene: TRBV5-1; clone size: -; J gene: TRBJ1-1; CDR3 DNA: TGCGCCAGCCAGGGGAACTTGAACACTGAAGCTTTCTTT; CDR3 protein: CASQGNLNTEAFF
D gene: -; V gene: TRBV18; clone size: -; J gene: TRBJ1-5; CDR3 DNA: TGTGCCAGCTCGCCCGGTAACAATCAGCCCCAGCATTTT; CDR3 protein: CASSPGNNQPQHF
D gene: -; V gene: TRBV2; clone size: -; J gene: TRBJ2-6; CDR3 DNA: TGTGCCAGCAGTACAGGGGGGGCTGGGGCCAACGTCCTGACTTTC; CDR3 protein: CASSTGGAGANVLTF
D gene: -; V gene: TRBV30; clone size: once; J gene: TRBJ2-3; CDR3 DNA: TGTGCCTGGAGTGTACGGTGGGAGCGTCCGTATTTT; CDR3 protein: CAWSVRWERPYF
D gene: -; V gene: TRBV9; clone size: -; J gene: TRBJ2-2; CDR3 DNA: TGTGCCAGCAGCTATCACGGGGTCGTGAACACCGGGGAGCTGTTTTTT; CDR3 protein: CASSYHGVVNTGELFF
D gene: -; V gene: TRBV5-4; clone size: -; J gene: TRBJ2-1; CDR3 DNA: TGTGCCAGCAGCTTGGAAGCGGGTGTGTACAATGAGCAGTTCTTC; CDR3 protein: CASSLEAGVYNEQFF
D gene: TRBD2; V gene: TRBV6-5; clone size: -; J gene: TRBJ2-1; CDR3 DNA: TGTGCCAGCAGCGTCACTAGCGGGAGCTACAATGAGCAGTTCTTC; CDR3 protein: CASSVTSGSYNEQFF
D gene: -; V gene: TRBV7-7; clone size: -; J gene: TRBJ2-1; CDR3 DNA: TGTGCTAGCAGCCCGGGGGGCGTGGGAGGGGAGCAGTTCTTC; CDR3 protein: CASSPGGVGGEQFF
D gene: TRBD1; V gene: TRBV9; clone size: -; J gene: TRBJ2-3; CDR3 DNA: TGTGCCAGCAGTCGGGACAGGGTCACAGATACGCAGTATTTT; CDR3 protein: CASSRDRVTDTQYF
D gene: -; V gene: TRBV21-1; clone size: -; J gene: TRBJ2-7; CDR3 DNA: TGTGCCAGCAGCAAAGGTGGGACTAGCAGATACGAGCAGTACTTC; CDR3 protein: CASSKGGTSRYEQYF
D gene: TRBD2; V gene: TRBV5-1; clone size: -; J gene: TRBJ2-2; CDR3 DNA: TGCGCCAGCAGCTTGAGCTTAGCGGGGGAAAGTTCAGAGCTGTTTTTT; CDR3 protein: CASSLSLAGESSELFF